This entry lists 27 T cell receptor beta chains sequenced from one sample in a study of T-cell memory formation after mild COVID-19. TCRdb reprocessed the 5' RACE reads via MiXCR and lists one record per CDR3 protein. The data hold under 550,000 distinct CDR3 sequences, with around a sixth observed a single time. The specimen was PBMCs or a T cell subset sorted from them (not recorded which). The receptor source for this set is an adult woman who had mild COVID-19 (a few samples of this study predate the infection). Cell type and time point are not known.

This clonotype was seen a few times. The chain employs TRBV7-6 and TRBJ1-5; unclear D gene. This CDR3 is built from 14 residues. CDR1 and CDR2 (germline): SGHVS, FNYEAQ. Trimming removed 2 bases at V and 4 bases at J, with 9 bases between. DNA for the CDR3: TGTGCCAGCAGCTTAAGGGAGGGAAATCAGCCCCAGCATTTT. Its translation is CASSLREGNQPQHF.

The chain employs TRBV5-5 and TRBJ2-7; D is unclear. This CDR3 has 14 amino acids. Germline CDR1 and CDR2: SGHKS and YYEKEE (reference sequence). V shed 0 bases and J shed 0 bases, with 7 bases lying between them. CDR3 bases: TGTGCCAGCAGCTTGGAATGGGGCTCCTACGAGCAGTACTTC. Amino acid sequence: CASSLEWGSYEQYF.

This clonotype has a count of ten or more. The rearrangement joins TRBV7-2 to TRBJ2-7, with 10 bases fitting TRBD1. Germline values: CDR1 SGHTA, CDR2 FQGNSA. The CDR3 extends over 15 amino acids. With 0 bases clipped from V and 4 bases from J, the junction kept 3 bases outside the gene matches. The CDR3 DNA is TGTGCCAGCAGCTTAGCGACAGGGGGCGCTTACGAGCAGTACTTC. Protein: CASSLATGGAYEQYF.

There are a few counts of this clonotype. CDR3 region: CAWSVKLAGYNEQFF. CDR3 coding DNA: TGTGCCTGGAGTGTAAAGCTAGCAGGGTACAATGAGCAGTTCTTC. V gene TRBV30 combines with J gene TRBJ2-1; D may correspond to TRBD1 or TRBD2 (5 bases each). CDR3 length equals 15 residues. CDR1 is GTSNPN and CDR2 is SVGIG in the germline V gene (reference sequence). The V end lost 0 bases, the J end lost 4 bases, and 13 bases lay between the germline ends.

V usage is TRBV2 and J usage is TRBJ2-5; no clear D. V lost 7 bases to trimming and J lost 5 bases, with 17 bases between them. Germline CDR1 and CDR2: SNHLY and FYNNEI. This CDR3 has 14 residues. DNA for the CDR3: TGTGCCAGCACATCGCAAATAGGTCTGGAGACCCAGTACTTC. It encodes CASTSQIGLETQYF.

This clonotype was picked up a small number of times. The chain carries TRBV13 and TRBJ2-7; D might be TRBD1 (5 bases). Trimming cost V 0 bases and J 5 bases, with 11 bases left between them. The CDR3 spans 14 residues. The germline CDR1 and CDR2 sequences are PRHDT and FYEKMQ (reference sequence). The CDR3 DNA is TGTGCCAGCAGCTTAGGAGGGGCTTTGGACGAGCAGTACTTC. This gives the protein CASSLGGALDEQYF.

This clonotype was picked up a small number of times. V usage is TRBV5-6 and J usage is TRBJ2-5, with 8 bases matching TRBD1. The CDR3 has 14 residues. V dropped 5 bases and J dropped 5; count of bases not matched to a gene: 8. Germline CDR1 reads SGHDT; CDR2 reads YYEEEE. The CDR3, as DNA: TGTGCCAGCAGTCAGACAGGGGAGTGGGAGACCCAGTACTTC. Translated: CASSQTGEWETQYF.

A note on this clonotype: A read error may produce the germline difference seen at one junction end. The chain couples TRBV6-6 to TRBJ2-1, with 14 bases fitting TRBD2. The CDR3 covers 19 residues. Germline CDR1 is MNHNY and CDR2 is SVGAGI (reference sequence). CDR3 DNA: TGTGCCAGCTGTTACCGCCCAGGAGCCGGGACTAGCGGGGGAAATGAGCAGTTCTTC. It yields the protein CASCYRPGAGTSGGNEQFF.

The genes are TRBV9 and TRBJ2-7; D not certain. The V end lost 0 bases, the J end lost 0 bases, and 7 bases lay between the germline ends. The CDR3 length is 14 residues. CDR1 is SGDLS, CDR2 YYNGEE, per germline. The CDR3 spells CASSVGLTSYEQYF. CDR3 nucleotide sequence: TGTGCCAGCAGCGTAGGTCTCACCTCCTACGAGCAGTACTTC.

This clonotype was detected only a few times. The CDR3 nucleotides are TGCGCCAGCAGCGGAGAGCAGGGGCTTGGCTATGGCTACACCTTC. Translating gives CASSGEQGLGYGYTF. The chain employs TRBV5-1 and TRBJ1-2, with D possibly being TRBD1 (6 bases). The germline CDR1 and CDR2 sequences are SGHRS and YFSETQ. Between the trimmed V and J ends, which lost 4 bases and 4 bases, there was a span of 17 bases. CDR3 size: 15 residues.

The V call is TRBV5-4, the J call TRBJ2-2; the D gene could be TRBD1 or TRBD2 (6 bases each). Germline V lookup: CDR1 SGHNT, CDR2 YYREEE (reference sequence). Trimming removed 4 bases at V and 1 base at J, with 17 bases between. The CDR3 extends over 17 amino acids. The CDR3, as DNA: TGTGCCAGCAGCCCAGCCGGCGGGACATTGAACACCGGGGAGCTGTTTTTT. It codes for CASSPAGGTLNTGELFF.

This clonotype has more than one count but fewer than ten. The chain has TRBV9 and TRBJ1-2, with D hard to call. The germline gives CDR1 SGDLS, CDR2 YYNGEE. The CDR3 covers 15 residues. Trimming stripped 2 bases from V and 3 bases from J, with 14 bases between. CDR3 protein: CASSVGGTSDYGYTF. Written as DNA, the CDR3 is TGTGCCAGCAGCGTGGGCGGAACTAGTGACTATGGCTACACCTTC.

The chain uses TRBV5-1 and TRBJ1-1; no firm D call. The CDR3 is made up of 15 amino acids. Germline V gene data show CDR1 as SGHRS and CDR2 as YFSETQ. V was trimmed by 0 bases and J by 6 bases, leaving 15 bases between them. The CDR3: CASSLGRELMAEAFF. CDR3 nucleotide sequence: TGCGCCAGCAGCTTGGGAAGGGAACTTATGGCTGAAGCTTTCTTT.

This clonotype was observed many times. The V and J genes are TRBV29-1 and TRBJ2-1; D is perhaps TRBD2 (5 bases). The CDR3 spans 13 residues. With 6 bases removed from V and 0 bases from J, the gap between germline ends came to 9 bases. Germline assignment: CDR1 SQVTM and CDR2 ANQGSEA. The CDR3 loop reads CSVRESSYNEQFF. The CDR3 region has the DNA TGCAGCGTACGGGAAAGCTCCTACAATGAGCAGTTCTTC.

This clonotype appeared many times. CDR3 bases: TGCAGTGCTAGAGATTGGGGGACAGCTGGAAACACCATATATTTT. It encodes CSARDWGTAGNTIYF. The chain links TRBV20-1 to TRBJ1-3, with 7 bases aligning to TRBD1. This CDR3 is built from 15 residues. The germline V gene has CDR1 DFQATT and CDR2 SNEGSKA (reference sequence). J gave up 2 bases and V 0 bases, and 4 bases lay outside the gene matches.

This chain uses TRBV18 with TRBJ2-5, with 8 bases aligning to TRBD1. V lost 3 bases and J lost 4; bases outside the gene matches: 13. Germline values: CDR1 KGHSH, CDR2 LQKENI. This CDR3 spans 17 amino acids. The CDR3 nucleotides read TGTGCCAGCTCACCTCTCGACAGGGGTACATTCCGAGAGACCCAGTACTTC. As protein: CASSPLDRGTFRETQYF.

This clonotype has a handful of counts. This chain connects TRBV20-1 to TRBJ1-1; D gene ambiguous. This CDR3 region has 11 residues. V was trimmed by 6 bases and J by 2 bases, leaving 7 bases between them. The V gene's germline CDR1 is DFQATT and CDR2 SNEGSKA (reference sequence). The CDR3 nucleotides read TGCAGTGCCATTGACAACACTGAAGCTTTCTTT. It encodes CSAIDNTEAFF.

CDR3 sequence: CASSLGGVSEAFF. The CDR3 DNA is TGTGCCAGCAGCTTAGGTGGCGTCTCTGAAGCTTTCTTT. This chain links TRBV11-2 with TRBJ1-1; D unresolved. Trimming shortened V by 1 base and J by 6 bases, and 9 bases separated the two germline ends. Germline V gene data show CDR1 as SGHAT and CDR2 as FQNNGV. The length of the CDR3 is 13 residues.

The chain joins TRBV6-5 to TRBJ2-5; D gene ambiguous. Between the trimmed V and J ends, which lost 4 bases and 10 bases, there was a span of 13 bases. The CDR3 is 12 amino acids. Germline assignment: CDR1 MNHEY and CDR2 SVGAGI. CDR3 coding DNA: TGTGCCAGCAGTTCGGACGGCTCTTTCCAGTACTTC. Its protein product is CASSSDGSFQYF.

V and J are TRBV4-2 and TRBJ1-1; D might be TRBD1 (6 bases). CDR1 and CDR2 (germline): LGHNA, YNFKEQ. The CDR3 runs 15 residues. V lost 0 bases, J lost 5 bases, and 13 bases lay in between. In DNA form, the CDR3 reads TGTGCCAGCAGCCAAGAAGGCCAGGGGAGGACTGAAGCTTTCTTT. This sequence encodes CASSQEGQGRTEAFF.

The V call is TRBV30, the J call TRBJ1-5; D is perhaps TRBD1 (5 bases). Germline loops: CDR1 GTSNPN, CDR2 SVGIG (reference sequence). CDR3 size: 15 residues. V lost 1 base and J 6 bases, leaving 16 bases between the germline ends. The CDR3 sequence is CAWSGTRVRGQPQHF. The CDR3 DNA follows: TGTGCCTGGAGTGGCACCAGGGTTAGGGGTCAGCCCCAGCATTTT.

The chain carries TRBV12-3 or TRBV12-4 and TRBJ2-2; 8 nucleotides match TRBD1. The length of the CDR3 is 15 residues. The V gene end was trimmed by 5 bases and the J gene end by 2 bases; junction bases not matched to a gene: 4. CDR3 region: CASSRRGLNTGELFF. CDR3 nucleotides: TGTGCCAGCAGTCGCAGGGGGCTTAACACCGGGGAGCTGTTTTTT.

This clonotype was counted only a few times. The chain is built from TRBV4-1 and TRBJ2-3; 9 bases agree with TRBD2. Germline V gives CDR1 MGHRA, CDR2 YSYEKL. J gave up 3 bases and V 3 bases, and 10 bases lay outside the gene matches. The CDR3 is made up of 17 amino acids. The CDR3 reads CASSHPGAGGPTDTQYF. In DNA form, the CDR3 reads TGCGCCAGCAGCCATCCTGGAGCGGGGGGCCCTACAGATACGCAGTATTTT.

This clonotype was seen at least ten times. The V and J genes are TRBV7-2 and TRBJ1-1; D call uncertain. CDR1 SGHTA and CDR2 FQGNSA come from the germline V gene. The V end lost 1 base, the J end lost 13 bases, and 22 bases lay between the germline ends. The CDR3 runs to 15 residues. CDR3 protein: CASSLEPSRRHIGFF. The CDR3 nucleotides read TGTGCCAGCAGCTTAGAACCGAGCAGGCGGCATATCGGTTTCTTT.

This clonotype has a handful of counts. The J gene is TRBJ1-1, the V gene TRBV18; 7 bases line up with TRBD1. This CDR3 spans 15 amino acids. V was pared by 3 bases and J by 1 base, with 5 bases of the junction left unmatched. The germline V gene encodes CDR1 KGHSH and CDR2 LQKENI. CDR3 sequence (DNA): TGTGCCAGCTCACCCGTGAACAGGGGGAACACTGAAGCTTTCTTT. Protein: CASSPVNRGNTEAFF.

This clonotype was seen a few times. The V call is TRBV2, the J call TRBJ2-2, with D possibly matching TRBD1 (6 bases). V was trimmed by 4 bases and J by 6 bases, leaving 15 bases between them. The CDR3 loop spans 15 amino acids. Per germline, CDR1 SNHLY and CDR2 FYNNEI. CDR3 bases: TGTGCCAGCAGTGGAACAGGGCGAGAATCCGGGGAGCTGTTTTTT. Residues: CASSGTGRESGELFF.

The DNA for the CDR3 is TGTGCCAGCAGCGCCGGGACAGGGGGCTTCAATGAGCAGTTCTTC. Protein sequence: CASSAGTGGFNEQFF. The chain is built from TRBV9 and TRBJ2-1; TRBD1 matches at 12 bases. The V gene end was trimmed by 3 bases and the J gene end by 6 bases; junction bases not matched to a gene: 4. The CDR3 totals 15 residues. Germline loops: CDR1 SGDLS, CDR2 YYNGEE.